This TCR beta chain was recovered during a study of blood T cell repertoires in COVID-19. The CDR3 has 12 residues. CDR1 is SQVTM, CDR2 ANQGSEA, per germline. The V gene end was trimmed by 7 bases and the J gene end by 7 bases; junction bases not matched to a gene: 7. Only in-frame clones appear in the TCRdb table, and some are missing; sequencing was by immunoSEQ multiplex PCR. The data show over 400,000 clones, about 89% seen once. Sequencing input: peripheral blood. This TCR came from a woman in her fifties or sixties with COVID-19, enrolled during active disease. This chain connects TRBV29-1 to TRBJ1-2; 9 bases line up with TRBD1. In DNA, the CDR3 is TGCAGCGCCACACAGGGGGCGGTTGGCTACACCTTC. It encodes CSATQGAVGYTF. The variable domain in full, with the rest retrieved from reference TRBV29-1 and TRBJ1-2, is SAVISQKPSRDICQRGTSLTIQCQVDSQVTMMFWYRQQPGQSLTLIATANQGSEATYESGFVIDKFPISRPNLTFSTLTVSNMSPEDSSIYLCSATQGAVGYTFGSGTRLTVV.